This TCR beta chain was identified during a study of cytomegalovirus exposure and HLA in healthy donors. The germline CDR1 and CDR2 sequences are MGHDK and SYGVNS. Trimming took off 2 bases at V and 4 bases at J, with 9 bases between the two ends. CDR3 length: 14 residues. Findings and caveats of the study: Among TCR sequences, most were rare, though some public TCRs appeared in many donors. Highest at DRB1 and lowest at HLA-C, TCR association rates differed among HLA loci in a later analysis. In a later analysis, TCR beta V- and J-gene trimming was associated with a missense DCLRE1C variant.

The PCR employed 60 Vbeta primers together with 13 Jbeta primers. The protocol was immunoSEQ multiplex PCR, while the TCRdb copy is restricted to in-frame clones and leaves out a portion. The sample yields around 150,000 clones, approximately 9% seen once. On this clone itself: Its antigen is undetermined.

The sample was PBMCs. The V gene is TRBV25-1, the J gene TRBJ2-1, with D uncertain. This receptor was obtained from a male donor in good health and CMV-seronegative. The CDR3 protein is CASSEPARYNEQFF. DNA of the CDR3: TGTGCCAGCAGTGAACCCGCTAGGTACAATGAGCAGTTCTTC.